The rows below give T cell receptor beta chains drawn from one sample of a study of CD8 T cells in ankylosing spondylitis. TCRdb independently ran MiXCR on the 5' RACE reads; one entry per CDR3 protein. This sample has about 340,000 distinct CDR3 sequences, with roughly 15% found just once. The sequenced sample was blood, either unsorted or a sorted T cell fraction (not recorded which). Receptor source: a male donor with ankylosing spondylitis or in good health (not recorded which). The CDR3 runs from the conserved cysteine through the conserved F or W. The order of the fields is V gene, clone size, J gene, D gene, CDR3 protein, CDR3 DNA. D genes are given only for firm matches. For some rows the clone size is stated as once, few or many, or as a class when expanded; others skip it.

v_gene: TRBV12-3/TRBV12-4; abundance: .; j_gene: TRBJ1-6; d_gene: .; CDR3aa: CASSLGLNNSPLHF; CDR3nt: TGTGCCAGCAGTTTAGGGTTAAATAATTCACCCCTCCACTTT
v_gene: TRBV7-2; abundance: .; j_gene: TRBJ2-1; d_gene: TRBD2; CDR3aa: CASSTGLAGEFF; CDR3nt: TGTGCCAGCAGCACGGGACTAGCGGGAGAATTCTTC
v_gene: TRBV2; abundance: few; j_gene: TRBJ1-2; d_gene: .; CDR3aa: CASSDSLYGYTF; CDR3nt: TGTGCCAGCAGTGACTCGCTCTATGGCTACACCTTC
v_gene: TRBV6-2/TRBV6-3; abundance: few; j_gene: TRBJ2-1; d_gene: TRBD1; CDR3aa: CASRTGNEQFF; CDR3nt: TGTGCCAGTAGGACAGGGAATGAGCAGTTCTTC
v_gene: TRBV21-1; abundance: few; j_gene: TRBJ2-5; d_gene: .; CDR3aa: CASSKVRLAGAQETQYF; CDR3nt: TGTGCCAGCAGCAAAGTAAGACTAGCGGGGGCCCAAGAGACCCAGTACTTC
v_gene: TRBV20-1; abundance: once; j_gene: TRBJ2-3; d_gene: .; CDR3aa: CSALPGASTDTQYF; CDR3nt: TGCAGTGCTCTCCCAGGGGCTAGCACAGATACGCAGTATTTT
v_gene: TRBV7-2; abundance: few; j_gene: TRBJ1-4; d_gene: .; CDR3aa: CASSWGGFGEKLFF; CDR3nt: TGTGCCAGCAGCTGGGGGGGTTTCGGAGAAAAACTGTTTTTT
v_gene: TRBV29-1; abundance: .; j_gene: TRBJ2-5; d_gene: .; CDR3aa: CSVSLETQYF; CDR3nt: TGCAGCGTTTCCCTAGAGACCCAGTACTTC
v_gene: TRBV4-1; abundance: many; j_gene: TRBJ1-5; d_gene: .; CDR3aa: CASSQEGEWDQPQHF; CDR3nt: TGCGCCAGCAGCCAAGAAGGGGAATGGGATCAGCCCCAGCATTTT
v_gene: TRBV3-1; abundance: once; j_gene: TRBJ1-2; d_gene: TRBD1; CDR3aa: CASSQVRGQPSGYTF; CDR3nt: TGTGCCAGCAGCCAAGTGCGGGGACAGCCCTCAGGCTACACCTTC
v_gene: TRBV11-2; abundance: many; j_gene: TRBJ2-2; d_gene: .; CDR3aa: CASSFARSEHPGELFF; CDR3nt: TGTGCCAGCAGCTTTGCGCGAAGTGAACACCCCGGGGAGCTGTTTTTT
v_gene: TRBV5-1; abundance: many; j_gene: TRBJ2-7; d_gene: TRBD1; CDR3aa: CASSPGQGNEQYF; CDR3nt: TGTGCCAGCAGCCCGGGACAGGGTAACGAGCAGTACTTC
v_gene: TRBV12-3/TRBV12-4; abundance: .; j_gene: TRBJ1-1; d_gene: TRBD1; CDR3aa: CASTTPTDREAFF; CDR3nt: TGTGCCAGCACCACTCCAACGGACAGGGAAGCTTTCTTT
v_gene: TRBV3-1; abundance: .; j_gene: TRBJ2-7; d_gene: TRBD1; CDR3aa: CASRSGTGFGEQYF; CDR3nt: TGTGCCAGCAGATCCGGGACAGGGTTCGGGGAGCAGTACTTC
v_gene: TRBV6-6; abundance: few; j_gene: TRBJ1-1; d_gene: .; CDR3aa: CASRRPPGEGAFF; CDR3nt: TGTGCCAGCAGACGTCCCCCTGGGGAGGGAGCTTTCTTT
v_gene: TRBV3-1; abundance: .; j_gene: TRBJ2-7; d_gene: TRBD1; CDR3aa: CASSPTGQGASEQYF; CDR3nt: TGTGCCAGCAGCCCCACCGGGCAGGGGGCTTCCGAGCAGTACTTC
v_gene: TRBV5-1; abundance: .; j_gene: TRBJ2-1; d_gene: TRBD2; CDR3aa: CASSLGPSGGLNEQFF; CDR3nt: TGCGCCAGCAGCTTGGGGCCCAGCGGGGGGCTCAATGAGCAGTTCTTC
v_gene: TRBV7-9; abundance: .; j_gene: TRBJ1-2; d_gene: .; CDR3aa: CASSLTGGRILYGYTF; CDR3nt: TGTGCCAGCAGCTTGACAGGAGGGAGGATTCTTTATGGCTACACCTTC
v_gene: TRBV6-2/TRBV6-3; abundance: .; j_gene: TRBJ2-7; d_gene: .; CDR3aa: CASTDRPYEQYF; CDR3nt: TGTGCCAGCACCGACAGGCCCTACGAGCAGTACTTC
v_gene: TRBV20-1; abundance: .; j_gene: TRBJ1-2; d_gene: TRBD1; CDR3aa: CSATTGTANYGYTF; CDR3nt: TGCAGTGCTACGACAGGGACAGCTAACTATGGCTACACCTTC
v_gene: TRBV20-1; abundance: few; j_gene: TRBJ2-3; d_gene: TRBD2; CDR3aa: CSPRSQTSGTDTQYF; CDR3nt: TGCAGTCCCAGGAGTCAGACTAGCGGCACAGATACGCAGTATTTT
v_gene: TRBV11-2; abundance: few; j_gene: TRBJ1-6; d_gene: .; CDR3aa: CASRWTAGESPLHF; CDR3nt: TGTGCCAGCAGATGGACGGCCGGGGAGTCACCCCTCCACTTT
v_gene: TRBV12-3/TRBV12-4; abundance: few; j_gene: TRBJ2-6; d_gene: TRBD1; CDR3aa: CASSPGGASGANVLTF; CDR3nt: TGTGCCAGCAGCCCAGGGGGCGCATCTGGGGCCAACGTCCTGACTTTC
v_gene: TRBV27; abundance: few; j_gene: TRBJ1-6; d_gene: .; CDR3aa: CASSFRGSSSALHF; CDR3nt: TGTGCCAGCAGTTTTCGTGGAAGTTCTAGCGCCCTCCACTTT
v_gene: TRBV20-1; abundance: few; j_gene: TRBJ2-7; d_gene: TRBD2; CDR3aa: CSASPGLAGAIVPNEQYF; CDR3nt: TGCAGTGCTTCTCCGGGACTAGCGGGAGCGATCGTCCCGAACGAGCAGTACTTC
v_gene: TRBV13; abundance: .; j_gene: TRBJ2-2; d_gene: .; CDR3aa: CAMGPGRGYTGELFF; CDR3nt: TGTGCCATGGGCCCCGGGCGGGGATACACCGGGGAGCTGTTTTTT
v_gene: TRBV12-3/TRBV12-4; abundance: many; j_gene: TRBJ2-7; d_gene: .; CDR3aa: CASSSNRGGEQYF; CDR3nt: TGTGCCAGCAGTTCTAACAGGGGGGGCGAGCAGTACTTC
v_gene: TRBV4-2; abundance: few; j_gene: TRBJ2-2; d_gene: .; CDR3aa: CASSQNPRTNRDGELFF; CDR3nt: TGTGCCAGCAGCCAAAATCCTCGGACCAACAGGGACGGGGAGCTGTTTTTT
v_gene: TRBV20-1; abundance: many; j_gene: TRBJ2-1; d_gene: TRBD1; CDR3aa: CSARPGTVRHNEQFF; CDR3nt: TGCAGTGCTAGACCCGGGACAGTACGACACAATGAGCAGTTCTTC
v_gene: TRBV5-1; abundance: few; j_gene: TRBJ2-2; d_gene: .; CDR3aa: CASTTLGADTGELFF; CDR3nt: TGCGCCAGCACCACTCTCGGGGCAGACACCGGGGAGCTGTTTTTT
v_gene: TRBV6-5; abundance: .; j_gene: TRBJ1-5; d_gene: .; CDR3aa: CASSYSDRRYSNQPQHF; CDR3nt: TGTGCCAGCAGTTACTCCGACAGGCGTTATAGCAATCAGCCCCAGCATTTT
v_gene: TRBV4-3; abundance: many; j_gene: TRBJ2-5; d_gene: TRBD2; CDR3aa: CASSPPHSAAGGSPLLGTQYF; CDR3nt: TGCGCCAGCAGCCCTCCACACAGCGCAGCGGGGGGGTCCCCTTTGCTAGGGACCCAGTACTTC
v_gene: TRBV4-2; abundance: many; j_gene: TRBJ1-5; d_gene: TRBD1; CDR3aa: CASSQGQGGNQPQHF; CDR3nt: TGTGCCAGCAGCCAAGGACAGGGCGGCAATCAGCCCCAGCATTTT
v_gene: TRBV12-3/TRBV12-4; abundance: .; j_gene: TRBJ1-5; d_gene: .; CDR3aa: CASSRLEGNQPQHF; CDR3nt: TGTGCCAGCAGTCGACTTGAGGGTAATCAGCCCCAGCATTTT
v_gene: TRBV5-1; abundance: few; j_gene: TRBJ2-3; d_gene: TRBD2; CDR3aa: CASRTGLVGLLDTQYF; CDR3nt: TGCGCCAGCAGAACGGGACTAGTGGGACTCCTAGATACGCAGTATTTT
v_gene: TRBV12-3/TRBV12-4; abundance: .; j_gene: TRBJ2-1; d_gene: TRBD2; CDR3aa: CAISLNGVASGRAVEQFF; CDR3nt: TGTGCCATCAGTTTGAATGGAGTCGCTAGCGGGAGGGCCGTTGAGCAGTTCTTC
v_gene: TRBV6-5; abundance: few; j_gene: TRBJ2-3; d_gene: .; CDR3aa: CASSYGNEGLLNTQYF; CDR3nt: TGTGCCAGCAGTTACGGGAACGAGGGCCTTCTTAATACGCAGTATTTT
v_gene: TRBV27; abundance: .; j_gene: TRBJ1-6; d_gene: .; CDR3aa: CASRYSGTSNSPLHF; CDR3nt: TGTGCCAGCAGGTACTCCGGGACAAGTAATTCACCCCTCCACTTT
v_gene: TRBV6-5; abundance: few; j_gene: TRBJ1-2; d_gene: .; CDR3aa: CASSSAGAGKPYGYTF; CDR3nt: TGTGCCAGCAGTTCCGCCGGGGCCGGCAAGCCCTATGGCTACACCTTC
v_gene: TRBV5-1; abundance: .; j_gene: TRBJ2-7; d_gene: .; CDR3aa: CASSFKGWEQYF; CDR3nt: TGCGCCAGCAGCTTTAAGGGGTGGGAGCAGTACTTC
v_gene: TRBV6-1; abundance: .; j_gene: TRBJ2-3; d_gene: TRBD2; CDR3aa: CASSARGTSGRADTQYF; CDR3nt: TGTGCCAGCAGTGCCCGAGGGACTAGCGGGAGGGCAGATACGCAGTATTTT
v_gene: TRBV6-1; abundance: .; j_gene: TRBJ1-5; d_gene: TRBD1; CDR3aa: CAAGLDGTGYQPQHF; CDR3nt: TGTGCCGCGGGGTTGGACGGGACAGGATATCAGCCCCAGCATTTT
v_gene: TRBV20-1; abundance: .; j_gene: TRBJ2-7; d_gene: .; CDR3aa: CSARDGGPVAYEQYF; CDR3nt: TGCAGTGCTAGAGATGGGGGGCCGGTCGCCTACGAGCAGTACTTC
v_gene: TRBV20-1; abundance: few; j_gene: TRBJ1-2; d_gene: .; CDR3aa: CSARNVGLNSNYGYTF; CDR3nt: TGCAGTGCTCGAAACGTCGGCCTAAATTCTAACTATGGCTACACCTTC
v_gene: TRBV5-1; abundance: .; j_gene: TRBJ1-3; d_gene: .; CDR3aa: CASSLRGDSGNTIYF; CDR3nt: TGCGCCAGCAGCTTGCGCGGGGATTCTGGAAACACCATATATTTT
v_gene: TRBV7-9; abundance: .; j_gene: TRBJ2-7; d_gene: .; CDR3aa: CASSRTGIGTYEQYF; CDR3nt: TGTGCCAGCAGCCGCACGGGTATAGGAACCTACGAGCAGTACTTC
v_gene: TRBV5-6; abundance: .; j_gene: TRBJ2-7; d_gene: TRBD1; CDR3aa: CASSGRDRGYEQYF; CDR3nt: TGTGCCAGCAGCGGACGGGACAGGGGCTACGAGCAGTACTTC
v_gene: TRBV10-1; abundance: .; j_gene: TRBJ1-1; d_gene: .; CDR3aa: CASSESGVDGEAFF; CDR3nt: TGCGCCAGCAGTGAGTCGGGGGTCGATGGTGAAGCTTTCTTT
v_gene: TRBV10-1; abundance: .; j_gene: TRBJ2-2; d_gene: .; CDR3aa: CASSEGFSNTGELFF; CDR3nt: TGCGCCAGCAGTGAAGGGTTTTCGAACACCGGGGAGCTGTTTTTT
v_gene: TRBV11-2; abundance: .; j_gene: TRBJ2-5; d_gene: TRBD1; CDR3aa: CASSADRAQETQYF; CDR3nt: TGTGCCAGCAGCGCGGACAGGGCGCAAGAGACCCAGTACTTC